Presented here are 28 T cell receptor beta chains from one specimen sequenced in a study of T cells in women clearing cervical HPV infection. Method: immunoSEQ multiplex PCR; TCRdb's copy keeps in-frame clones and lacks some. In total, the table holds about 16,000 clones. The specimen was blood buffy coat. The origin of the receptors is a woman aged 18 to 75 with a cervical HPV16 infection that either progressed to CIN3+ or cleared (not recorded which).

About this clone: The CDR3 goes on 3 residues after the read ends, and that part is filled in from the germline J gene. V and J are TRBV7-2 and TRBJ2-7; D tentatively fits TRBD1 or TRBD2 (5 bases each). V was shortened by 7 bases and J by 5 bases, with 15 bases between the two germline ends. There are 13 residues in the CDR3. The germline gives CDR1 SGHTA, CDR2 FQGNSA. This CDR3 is CASTIPGSHEQYF. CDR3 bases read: TGTGCCAGCACAATCCCAGGGAGCCACGAG.

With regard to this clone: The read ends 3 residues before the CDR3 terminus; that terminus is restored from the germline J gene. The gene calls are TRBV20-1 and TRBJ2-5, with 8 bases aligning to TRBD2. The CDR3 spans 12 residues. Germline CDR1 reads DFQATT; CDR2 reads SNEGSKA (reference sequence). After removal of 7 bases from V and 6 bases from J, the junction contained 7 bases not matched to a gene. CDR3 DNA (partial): TGCAGTGTATGGGCGGGGGGAAAGACC. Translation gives CSVWAGGKT. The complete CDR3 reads CSVWAGGKTQYF.

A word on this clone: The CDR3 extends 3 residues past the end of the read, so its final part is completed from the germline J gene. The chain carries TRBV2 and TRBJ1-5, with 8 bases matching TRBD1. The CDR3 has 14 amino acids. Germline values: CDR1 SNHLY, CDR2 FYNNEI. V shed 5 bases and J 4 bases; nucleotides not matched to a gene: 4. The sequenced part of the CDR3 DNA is TGTGCCAGCAGTATGGGACAGGAGAATCAGCCC. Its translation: CASSMGQENQP. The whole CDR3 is CASSMGQENQPQHF.

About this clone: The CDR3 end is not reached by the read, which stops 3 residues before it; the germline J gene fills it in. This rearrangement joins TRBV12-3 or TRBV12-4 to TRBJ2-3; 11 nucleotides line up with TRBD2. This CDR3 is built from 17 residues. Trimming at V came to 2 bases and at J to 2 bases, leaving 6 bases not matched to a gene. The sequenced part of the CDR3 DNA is TGTGCCAGCAGTTTAAGTGTAGCGGGGGGGTACACAGATACG. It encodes CASSLSVAGGYTDT. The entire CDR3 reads CASSLSVAGGYTDTQYF.

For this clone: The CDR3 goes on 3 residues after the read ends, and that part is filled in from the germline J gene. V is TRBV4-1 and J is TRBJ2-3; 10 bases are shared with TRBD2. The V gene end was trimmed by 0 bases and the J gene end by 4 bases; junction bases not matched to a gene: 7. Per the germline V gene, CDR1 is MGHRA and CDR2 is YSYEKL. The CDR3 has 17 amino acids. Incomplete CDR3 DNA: TGCGCCAGCAGCCAAGATCAGGCTAGCGGGGGCGCAGATACG. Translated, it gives CASSQDQASGGADT. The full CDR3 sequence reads CASSQDQASGGADTQYF.

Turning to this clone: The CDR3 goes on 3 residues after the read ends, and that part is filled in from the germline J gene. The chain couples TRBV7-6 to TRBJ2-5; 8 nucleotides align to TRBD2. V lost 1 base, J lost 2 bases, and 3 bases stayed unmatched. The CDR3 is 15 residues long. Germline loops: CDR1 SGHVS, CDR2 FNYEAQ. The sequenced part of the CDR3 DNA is TGTGCCAGCAGCTTAGGCACGGGGGGGCAAGAGACC. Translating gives CASSLGTGGQET. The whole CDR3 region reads CASSLGTGGQETQYF. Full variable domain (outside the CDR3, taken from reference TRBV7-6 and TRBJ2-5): GAGVSQSPRYKVTKRGQDVALRCDPISGHVSLYWYRQALGQGPEFLTYFNYEAQQDKSGLPNDRFSAERPEGSISTLTIQRTEQRDSAMYRCASSLGTGGQETQYFGPGTRLLVL.

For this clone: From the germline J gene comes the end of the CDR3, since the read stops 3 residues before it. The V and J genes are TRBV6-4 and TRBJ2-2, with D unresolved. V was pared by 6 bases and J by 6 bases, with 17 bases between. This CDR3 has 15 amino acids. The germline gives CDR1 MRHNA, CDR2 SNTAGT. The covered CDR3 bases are TGTGCCAGCAGACTCTCCGGAAGGGTCCCCGGGGAG. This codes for CASRLSGRVPGE. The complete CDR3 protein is CASRLSGRVPGELFF.

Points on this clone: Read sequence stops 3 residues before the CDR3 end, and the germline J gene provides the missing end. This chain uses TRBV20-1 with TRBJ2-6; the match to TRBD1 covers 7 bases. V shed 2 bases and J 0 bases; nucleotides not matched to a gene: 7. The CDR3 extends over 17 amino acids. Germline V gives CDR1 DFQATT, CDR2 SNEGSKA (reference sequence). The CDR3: CSARTGQARSGANVLTF. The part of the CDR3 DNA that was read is TGCAGTGCTAGAACAGGACAGGCCCGCTCTGGGGCCAACGTC.

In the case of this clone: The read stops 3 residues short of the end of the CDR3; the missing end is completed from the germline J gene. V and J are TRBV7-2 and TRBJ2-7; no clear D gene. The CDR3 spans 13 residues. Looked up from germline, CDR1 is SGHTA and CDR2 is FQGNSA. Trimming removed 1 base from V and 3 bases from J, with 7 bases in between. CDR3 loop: CASSLGAGYEQYF. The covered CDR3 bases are TGTGCCAGCAGCTTAGGGGCTGGCTACGAG.

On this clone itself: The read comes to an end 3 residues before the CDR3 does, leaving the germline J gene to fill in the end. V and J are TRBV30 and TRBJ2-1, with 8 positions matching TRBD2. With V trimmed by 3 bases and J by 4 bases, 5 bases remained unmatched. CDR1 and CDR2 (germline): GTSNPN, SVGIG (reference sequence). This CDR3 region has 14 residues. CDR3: CAWRRGGIYNEQFF. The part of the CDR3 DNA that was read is TGTGCCTGGAGACGGGGGGGAATATACAATGAG.

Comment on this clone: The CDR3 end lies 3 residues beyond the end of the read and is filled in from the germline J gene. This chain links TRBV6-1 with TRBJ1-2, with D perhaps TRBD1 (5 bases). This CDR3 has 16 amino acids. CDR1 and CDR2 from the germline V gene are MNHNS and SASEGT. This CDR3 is CASSVFISRGAEGYTF. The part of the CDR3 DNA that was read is TGTGCCAGCAGTGTTTTCATCTCGAGGGGCGCGGAAGGC.

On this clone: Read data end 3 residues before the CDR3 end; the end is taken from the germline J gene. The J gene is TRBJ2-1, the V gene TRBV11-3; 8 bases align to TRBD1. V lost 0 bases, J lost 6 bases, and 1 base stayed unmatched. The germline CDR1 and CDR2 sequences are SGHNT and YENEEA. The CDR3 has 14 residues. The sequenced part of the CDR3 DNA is TGTGCCAGCAGCTTAGAAGGGACAGGCAATGAG. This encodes CASSLEGTGNE. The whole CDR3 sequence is CASSLEGTGNEQFF.

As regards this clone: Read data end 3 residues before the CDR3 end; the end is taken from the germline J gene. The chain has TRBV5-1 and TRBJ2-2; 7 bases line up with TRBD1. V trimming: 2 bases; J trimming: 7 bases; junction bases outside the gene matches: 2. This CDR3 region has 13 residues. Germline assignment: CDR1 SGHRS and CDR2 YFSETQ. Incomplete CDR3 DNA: TGCGCCAGCAGCTTACAGGGGTTCGGGGAG. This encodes CASSLQGFGE. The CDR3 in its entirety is CASSLQGFGELFF.

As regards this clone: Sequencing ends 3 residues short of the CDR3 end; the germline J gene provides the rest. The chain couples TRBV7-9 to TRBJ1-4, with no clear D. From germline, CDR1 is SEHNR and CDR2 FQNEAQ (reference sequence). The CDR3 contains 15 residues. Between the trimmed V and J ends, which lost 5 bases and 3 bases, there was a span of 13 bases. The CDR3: CASSHPENPNEKLFF. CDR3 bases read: TGTGCCAGCAGCCACCCAGAGAACCCTAATGAAAAA.

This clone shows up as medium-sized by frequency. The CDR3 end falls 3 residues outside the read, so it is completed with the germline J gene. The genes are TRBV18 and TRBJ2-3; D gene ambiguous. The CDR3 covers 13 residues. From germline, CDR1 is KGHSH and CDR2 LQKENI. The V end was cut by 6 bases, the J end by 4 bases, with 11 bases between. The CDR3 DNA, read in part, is TGTGCCAGCTCCCTATTGGTTTCAGATACG. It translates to CASSLLVSDT. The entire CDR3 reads CASSLLVSDTQYF.

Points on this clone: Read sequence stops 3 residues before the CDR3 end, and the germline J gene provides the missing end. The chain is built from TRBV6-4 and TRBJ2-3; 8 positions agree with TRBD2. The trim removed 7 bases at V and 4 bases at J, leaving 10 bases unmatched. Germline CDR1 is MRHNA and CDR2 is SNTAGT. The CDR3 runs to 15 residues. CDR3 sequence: CASTQSGGPADTQYF. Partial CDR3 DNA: TGTGCCAGCACCCAGTCGGGGGGGCCCGCAGATACG.

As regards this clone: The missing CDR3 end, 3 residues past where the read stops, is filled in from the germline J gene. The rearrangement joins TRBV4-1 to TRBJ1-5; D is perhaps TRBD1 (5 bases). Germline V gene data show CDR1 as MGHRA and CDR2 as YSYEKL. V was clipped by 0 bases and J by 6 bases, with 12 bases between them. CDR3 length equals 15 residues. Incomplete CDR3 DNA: TGCGCCAGCAGCCAAGACGGCGGGGGTACTCAGCCC. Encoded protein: CASSQDGGGTQP. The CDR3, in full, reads CASSQDGGGTQPQHF.

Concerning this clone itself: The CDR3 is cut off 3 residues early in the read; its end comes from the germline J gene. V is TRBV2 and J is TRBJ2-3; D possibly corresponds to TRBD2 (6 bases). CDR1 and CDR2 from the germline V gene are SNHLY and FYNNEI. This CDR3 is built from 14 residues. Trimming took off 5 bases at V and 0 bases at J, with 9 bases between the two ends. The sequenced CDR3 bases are TGTGCCAGCAGTAGACTAGTGAGCACAGATACG. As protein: CASSRLVSTDT. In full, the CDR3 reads CASSRLVSTDTQYF.

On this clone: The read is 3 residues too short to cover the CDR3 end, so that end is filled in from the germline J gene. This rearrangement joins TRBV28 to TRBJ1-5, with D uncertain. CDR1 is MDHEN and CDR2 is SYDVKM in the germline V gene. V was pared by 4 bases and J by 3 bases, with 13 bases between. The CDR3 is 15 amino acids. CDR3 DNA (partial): TGTGCCAGCAGTTCGTCACAGAGGAACAATCAGCCC. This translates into CASSSSQRNNQP. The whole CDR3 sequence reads CASSSSQRNNQPQHF. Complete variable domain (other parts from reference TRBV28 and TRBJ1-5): DVKVTQSSRYLVKRTGEKVFLECVQDMDHENMFWYRQDPGLGLRLIYFSYDVKMKEKGDIPEGYSVSREKKERFSLILESASTNQTSMYLCASSSSQRNNQPQHFGDGTRLSIL.

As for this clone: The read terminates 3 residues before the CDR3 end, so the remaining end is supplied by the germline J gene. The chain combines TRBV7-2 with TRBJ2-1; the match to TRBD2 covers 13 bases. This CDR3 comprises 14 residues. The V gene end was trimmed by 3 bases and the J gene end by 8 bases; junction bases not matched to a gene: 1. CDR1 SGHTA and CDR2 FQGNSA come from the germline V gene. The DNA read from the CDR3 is TGTGCCAGCAGCTTCGGACTAGCGGGGGATGAG. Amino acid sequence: CASSFGLAGDE. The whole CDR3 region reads CASSFGLAGDEQFF.

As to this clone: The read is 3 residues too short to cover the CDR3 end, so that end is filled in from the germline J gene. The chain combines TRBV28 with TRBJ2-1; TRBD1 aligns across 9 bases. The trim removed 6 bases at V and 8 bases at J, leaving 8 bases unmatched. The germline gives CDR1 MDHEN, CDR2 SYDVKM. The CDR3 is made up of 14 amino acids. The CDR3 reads CASRWGQGGHEQFF. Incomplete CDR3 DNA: TGTGCCAGCAGATGGGGACAGGGAGGTCATGAG.

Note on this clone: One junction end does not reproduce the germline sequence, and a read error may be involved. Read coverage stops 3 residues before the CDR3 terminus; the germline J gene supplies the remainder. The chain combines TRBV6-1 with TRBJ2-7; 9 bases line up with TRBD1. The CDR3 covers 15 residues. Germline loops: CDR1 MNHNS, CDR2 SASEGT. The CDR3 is CTSSDTGGPSYEQYF. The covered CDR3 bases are TGTACCAGCAGTGATACAGGGGGCCCCTCCTACGAG.

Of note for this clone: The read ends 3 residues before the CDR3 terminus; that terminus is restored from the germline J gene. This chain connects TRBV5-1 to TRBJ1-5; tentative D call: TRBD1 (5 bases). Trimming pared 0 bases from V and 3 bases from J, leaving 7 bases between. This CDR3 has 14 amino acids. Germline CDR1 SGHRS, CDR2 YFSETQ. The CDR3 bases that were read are TGCGCCAGCAGCTTGGGGGGCCTCAATCAGCCC. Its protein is CASSLGGLNQP. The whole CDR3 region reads CASSLGGLNQPQHF.

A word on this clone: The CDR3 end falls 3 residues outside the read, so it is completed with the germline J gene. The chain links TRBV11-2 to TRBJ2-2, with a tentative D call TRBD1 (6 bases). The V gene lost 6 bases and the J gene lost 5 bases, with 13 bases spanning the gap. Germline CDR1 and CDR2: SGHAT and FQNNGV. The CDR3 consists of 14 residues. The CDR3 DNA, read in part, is TGTGCCAGCAGTGGACAGCGGACAACCGGGGAG. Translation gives CASSGQRTTGE. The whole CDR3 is CASSGQRTTGELFF.

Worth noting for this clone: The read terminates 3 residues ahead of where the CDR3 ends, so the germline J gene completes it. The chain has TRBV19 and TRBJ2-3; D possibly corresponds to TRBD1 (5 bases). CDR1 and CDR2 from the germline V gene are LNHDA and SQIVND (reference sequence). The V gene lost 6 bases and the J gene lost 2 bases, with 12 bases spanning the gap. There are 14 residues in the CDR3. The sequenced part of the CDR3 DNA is TGTGCCAGTAGAGAGAAGGGGAACACAGATACG. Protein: CASREKGNTDT. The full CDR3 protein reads CASREKGNTDTQYF.

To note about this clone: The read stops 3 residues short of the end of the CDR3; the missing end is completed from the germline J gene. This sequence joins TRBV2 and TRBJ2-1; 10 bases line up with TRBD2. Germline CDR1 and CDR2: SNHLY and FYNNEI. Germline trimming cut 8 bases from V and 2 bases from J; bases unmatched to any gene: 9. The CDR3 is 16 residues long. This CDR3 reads CASRRPSGGTYNEQFF. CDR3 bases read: TGTGCCAGCCGAAGACCTAGCGGGGGAACCTACAATGAG.

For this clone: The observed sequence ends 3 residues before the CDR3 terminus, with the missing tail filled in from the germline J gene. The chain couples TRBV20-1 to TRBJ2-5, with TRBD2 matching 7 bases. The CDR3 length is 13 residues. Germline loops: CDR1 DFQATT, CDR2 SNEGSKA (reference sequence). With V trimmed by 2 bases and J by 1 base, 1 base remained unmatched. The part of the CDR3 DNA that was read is TGCAGTGCTAGACGGACTAGCCAAGAGACC. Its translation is CSARRTSQET. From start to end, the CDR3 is CSARRTSQETQYF.

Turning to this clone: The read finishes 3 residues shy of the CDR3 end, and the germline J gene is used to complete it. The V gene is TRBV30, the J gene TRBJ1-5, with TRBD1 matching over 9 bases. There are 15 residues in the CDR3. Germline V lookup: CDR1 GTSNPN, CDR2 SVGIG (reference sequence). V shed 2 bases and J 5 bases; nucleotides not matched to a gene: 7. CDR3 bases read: TGTGCCTGGAGTCCCGGGACAGGGAACCATCAGCCC. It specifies CAWSPGTGNHQP. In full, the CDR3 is CAWSPGTGNHQPQHF.